This T cell receptor (beta chain) was sequenced during a study of blood T cells in healthy people across ages (dated by TCRdb to between 2014 and 2017). Study-wide context: In model experiments, template switching captured about one uniquely barcoded TCR beta cDNA molecule for every two T cells. The donors were split into four age groups: young (average 16 years), middle-aged (roughly 39), aged (around 67) and long-lived (roughly 86). To avoid experimental bias, donors of different ages were randomly spread across the sequencing lanes. Using the same blood draw, the study looked at two additional independent replicas of 1 million unique cDNA reads for two donors, one aged 18 to 30 and the other aged 80 or older. Using deep sequencing normalized with unique cDNA molecular identifiers, the study measured how TCR beta repertoire diversity changes with age. Points the paper makes about the study in general: Conclusive comparison of naive and antigen-experienced compartments was prevented by the profiling of bulk unsorted PBMCs. Observed TCR beta diversity per million T cells fell roughly linearly with age, and a significant reduction was already apparent by age about 36. The percentage of naive T cells measured by flow cytometry correlated strongly with observed TCR beta diversity. Because the CMV infection status of the donors was unknown, age-related changes in expanded clonotypes may potentially have been confounded. Estimates of total diversity based on one million sequenced T cells were considered lower bounds and underestimates. Compared with the aged group, the long-lived group had more naive CD4+ T cells, fewer expanded clones and increased TCR diversity, suggesting age selection.

Of note for this clonotype: Its antigen is still unknown. Within one base of it there is no much larger clone, and no base qualities were kept.

From the germline V gene, CDR1 is SGDLS and CDR2 is YYNGEE. The CDR3 has 14 amino acids, counting the end cysteine and phenylalanine. Only CDR3 DNA is held: 42 bases, read in frame from base 1. The V and J ends are trimmed by 3 bases and 1 base, leaving 10 bases between them. The method was 5' RACE. The second PCR ran for about 6 to 12 cycles and used a J-beta primer mix along with a sample-barcoded 5' primer. A template-switch 5' adaptor carrying 12 random nucleotides introduced a unique molecular identifier onto each TCR beta cDNA molecule. Each sample yielded at least 3 million CDR3-containing paired-end reads. First-strand cDNA synthesis was performed from all RNA using the Mint cDNA synthesis kit, with priming by a TRBC-specific oligonucleotide. All cDNA was treated with uracil-DNA glycosylase and then went through a first 18-cycle PCR with the universal primers M1SS and BC2_uni_R. Per the source publication's procedure: For normalization, 1 million high-quality reads, each with a distinct molecular identifier, were randomly selected from each sample. Instead of being binned into consensus sequences, reads that shared molecular identifiers were thrown out. MiTCR, with a Q25 quality threshold and the strictest error-elimination algorithm, was used for CDR3 identification, clonotype clustering and error correction. A nonparametric unseen species model using Euler transformation provided a lower-bound estimate of total TCR beta diversity. The public reads were reanalyzed by TCRdb: fastp trimming at Q25, MiXCR alignment, in-frame beta chains only. Rows are unified per CDR3 protein, each entry keeping the most common DNA and genes. The V and J calls were not made by the authors but by TCRdb's processing. The sample yields 1.5 million to 2 million distinct CDR3 sequences; about two fifths were counted once. Roughly 24% of the sample is in the top ten clones.

Donors were a few dozen systemically healthy Caucasian individuals from Russia aged roughly 6 to 100 years. Approximately 9 milliliters of peripheral blood were collected from each donor into EDTA-treated Vacutainer tubes. PBMCs were isolated by Ficoll-Paque density-gradient centrifugation, with at least 7 million obtained per sample. Total RNA, at least 5.5 micrograms per sample, was extracted from PBMCs with Trizol reagent. For every donor, flow cytometry on a PBMC aliquot measured the percentage of naive CD45RAhigh/CD27high T cells. Specimen: blood. This TCR was sampled from a human donor in good health. The chain is assembled from TRBV9 and TRBJ1-1; the D region possibly corresponds to TRBD1 (6 bases align). The CDR3 in this case is CASSAGTTNTEAFF. The nucleotide sequence reads as follows: TGTGCCAGCAGCGCCGGGACAACGAACACTGAAGCTTTCTTT.